The clone carrying this T cell receptor beta chain was detected many times. Its target is not known. The sample comes from a study of T cell repertoires in cytomegalovirus infection. The wider study: Epitope selection comprised recently identified HLA-C-restricted CMV epitopes and well-studied HLA-B-restricted CMV epitopes. Public TCR beta signatures provided an indication of both CMV infection and a matching HLA type. General study results and limits: Within the response measured ex vivo, HLA-C-restricted CMV-specific TCR beta clonotypes were dominant. Identification of carriers of CMV plus the relevant HLA was performed using cumulative public TCR beta family frequency.

Trimming took 1 base from V and 6 from J, leaving 15 bases between them. The CDR3 is 16 amino acids. Germline V gives CDR1 SGHVS, CDR2 FNYEAQ. Via MiXCR, TCRdb re-called the reads, giving one row per CDR3 protein. The sample has fewer than 1,000,000 distinct CDR3 sequences, around 30% seen once; the top ten hold about 14%. J is TRBJ1-4 and V is TRBV7-6; the D is unclear. The sequencing used cultured CD8+ T cells from PBMCs, collected from culture after CMV antigen stimulation. This receptor was obtained from a human donor in good health (CMV status not recorded). Some clones in this sample may be carry-over from other donors' samples. The CDR3 is CASSLGLEGKDEKLFF. The CDR3 nucleotides are TGTGCCAGCAGCTTAGGACTGGAGGGAAAGGATGAAAAACTGTTTTTT.